This T cell receptor (beta chain) was profiled in a study of T cell responses to AZD1222 COVID-19 vaccine (dated by TCRdb to the early 2020s). General notes on the study: AZD1222 recipients with second doses at about 4 weeks or about 12 weeks were pooled, because spike-specific TCR depth and breadth did not differ between schedules. TCR sequencing covered more than 230 trial participants: 200 to 210 given two doses of AZD1222 and 26 given two doses of MenACWY control vaccine. Enrollment into the trials was organized by age into subgroups of 18-55, 56-69 and 70-plus years, and those subgroups contained roughly 160, 29 and 62 TCR-sequenced participants, respectively.

This clone was seen once. What antigen it recognizes has not been identified. Base qualities are missing; no much larger clone stands one base away. General study outcomes and caveats: Most participants were white British and females outnumbered males, and the authors suggested that clonal diversity may have been underestimated. Reportedly, almost half of the unique spike-specific TCRs recognized epitopes lying outside the regions that are mutated in the B.1.351 and B.1.1.7 variants. In the small 56-69-year group, the increase in depth fell short of significance, most likely because of low power. Conclusions about previously exposed vaccinees were limited because only a handful of AZD1222 recipients were SARS-CoV-2 seropositive at baseline. A significant rise in spike-specific TCR breadth and depth was observed after two AZD1222 doses relative to day 0 and relative to MenACWY recipients. Because no samples from the day 14 peak response were available, repertoires could be characterized only after the peak T cell response. CD4 TCRs associated with the vaccine covered the entire spike protein, and the dominant responses were in regions 160-218 and 743-854.

From its cysteine to its phenylalanine, the CDR3 spans 14 amino acids. The only DNA kept is the CDR3, 42 bases in frame from the first base. From V the trimming removes 2 bases and from J it removes 5 bases, while the gene matches leave 2 bases of the junction unaccounted for. The CDR1 and CDR2 encoded by the germline V gene are SGHRS and YFSETQ. The CDR3 regions of human TCRbeta chains were analyzed by immunosequencing. The original pipeline was this. Repertoire TCRs were checked for matches against a reference library of SARS-CoV-2-specific TCRs that had been generated using the MIRA antigen-specificity platform. Breadth was defined as the fraction of unique TCRs that were SARS-CoV-2-associated. Depth was defined as the fraction of total T cells that were SARS-CoV-2-associated. Each spike-specific TCR was assigned to its reactive spike region and to a CD4 or CD8 class using the MIRA data. Log10-transformed breadth and depth values were compared by one-way ANOVA with Sidak's multiple comparisons tests. TCRdb provides this immuneACCESS table in a form limited to in-frame rearrangements. Some clones are lacking; in checked studies, under half of them reflect an unresolved V gene, and why the rest are absent is not known. V and J calls and clone size are copied from that table; D and trimming were computed from the DNA. Here the sample has some 130,000 clones; roughly nine tenths occur a single time. The ten largest clones capture about 3.5% of the sample.

The time point label of this sample denotes: baseline before first vaccination. Samples from vaccinated people were obtained from the UK trials COV001 and COV002, which included a single-blind randomized controlled phase 2/3 trial of AZD1222 (ChAdOx1 nCoV-19) in healthy adults. For TCRbeta chain sequencing, PBMC samples were collected from trial participants at day 0 and at day 28 after the second dose. This sequence uses TRBV5-1 and TRBJ2-3, and TRBD2 matches 10 of the central bases. The sample was peripheral blood, taken on day 0 of AZD1222 vaccination. The clonotype originates from an adult in good health. The encoded CDR3 is CASSFGLAEDTQYF. The DNA sequence is TGCGCCAGCAGCTTCGGACTAGCGGAAGATACGCAGTATTTT.